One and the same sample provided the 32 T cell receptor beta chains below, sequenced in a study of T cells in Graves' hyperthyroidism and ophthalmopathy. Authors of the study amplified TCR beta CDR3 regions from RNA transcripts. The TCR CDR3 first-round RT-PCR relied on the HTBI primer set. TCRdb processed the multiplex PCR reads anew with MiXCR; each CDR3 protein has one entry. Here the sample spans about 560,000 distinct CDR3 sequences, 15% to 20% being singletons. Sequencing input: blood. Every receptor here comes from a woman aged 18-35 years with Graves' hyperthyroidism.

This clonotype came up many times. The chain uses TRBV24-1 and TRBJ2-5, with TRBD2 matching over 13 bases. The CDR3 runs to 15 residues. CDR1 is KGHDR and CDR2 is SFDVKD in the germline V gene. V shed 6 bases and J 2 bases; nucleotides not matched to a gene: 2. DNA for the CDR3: TGTGCCACCAGTCGACTAGCGGGAGGTCAAGAGACCCAGTACTTC. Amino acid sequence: CATSRLAGGQETQYF.

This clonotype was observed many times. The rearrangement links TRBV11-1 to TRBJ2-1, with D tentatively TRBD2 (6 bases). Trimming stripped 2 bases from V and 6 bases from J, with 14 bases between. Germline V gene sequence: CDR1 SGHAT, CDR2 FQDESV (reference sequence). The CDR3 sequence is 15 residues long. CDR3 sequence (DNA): TGTGCCAGCAGCTTACAGGGCGGGGCCCTCAATGAGCAGTTCTTC. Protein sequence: CASSLQGGALNEQFF.

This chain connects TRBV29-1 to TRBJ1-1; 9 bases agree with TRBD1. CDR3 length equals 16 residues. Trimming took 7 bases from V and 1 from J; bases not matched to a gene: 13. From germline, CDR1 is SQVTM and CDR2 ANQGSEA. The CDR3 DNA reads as TGCAGCGCCAGGGACAGGGTTGGCAGTAAGAACACTGAAGCTTTCTTT. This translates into CSARDRVGSKNTEAFF.

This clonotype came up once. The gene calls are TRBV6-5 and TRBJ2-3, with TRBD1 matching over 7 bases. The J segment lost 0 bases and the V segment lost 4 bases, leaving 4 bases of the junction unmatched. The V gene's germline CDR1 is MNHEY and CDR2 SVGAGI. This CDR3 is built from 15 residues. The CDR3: CASSWDSTSTDTQYF. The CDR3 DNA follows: TGTGCCAGCAGTTGGGACAGCACTAGCACAGATACGCAGTATTTT.

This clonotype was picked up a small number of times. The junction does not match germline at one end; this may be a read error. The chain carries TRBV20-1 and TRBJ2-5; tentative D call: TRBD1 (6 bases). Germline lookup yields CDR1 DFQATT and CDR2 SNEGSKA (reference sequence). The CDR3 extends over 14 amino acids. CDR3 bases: TGCAGTGCTAGCCTGACAGGATTCCAACAGACCCAGTACTTC. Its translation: CSASLTGFQQTQYF.

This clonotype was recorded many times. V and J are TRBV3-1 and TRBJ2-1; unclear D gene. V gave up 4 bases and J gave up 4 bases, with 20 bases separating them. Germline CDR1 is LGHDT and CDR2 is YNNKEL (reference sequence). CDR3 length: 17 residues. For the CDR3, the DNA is TGTGCCAGCAGCCCCATCCAGGTAGCAGCCGCTTACAATGAGCAGTTCTTC. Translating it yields CASSPIQVAAAYNEQFF.

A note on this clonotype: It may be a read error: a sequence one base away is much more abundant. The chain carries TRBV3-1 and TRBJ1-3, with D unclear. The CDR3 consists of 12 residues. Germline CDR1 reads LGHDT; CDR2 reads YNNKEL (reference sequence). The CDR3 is CASSFGSNTIHF. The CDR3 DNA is TGTGCCAGCAGCTTCGGGAGTAACACCATACATTTT.

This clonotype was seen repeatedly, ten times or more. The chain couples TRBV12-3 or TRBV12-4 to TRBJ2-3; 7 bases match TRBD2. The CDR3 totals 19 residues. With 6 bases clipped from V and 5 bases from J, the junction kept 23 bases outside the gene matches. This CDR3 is CASRGGTEVRARRGDTQYF. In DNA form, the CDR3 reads TGTGCCAGCAGGGGGGGGACTGAGGTTAGAGCTAGAAGGGGAGATACGCAGTATTTT.

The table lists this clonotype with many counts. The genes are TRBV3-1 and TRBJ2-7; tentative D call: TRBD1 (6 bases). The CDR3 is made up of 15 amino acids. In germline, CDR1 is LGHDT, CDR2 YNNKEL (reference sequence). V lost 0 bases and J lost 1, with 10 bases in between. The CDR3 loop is CASSQDLQGSYEQYF. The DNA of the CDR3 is TGTGCCAGCAGCCAAGATCTACAGGGATCCTACGAGCAGTACTTC.

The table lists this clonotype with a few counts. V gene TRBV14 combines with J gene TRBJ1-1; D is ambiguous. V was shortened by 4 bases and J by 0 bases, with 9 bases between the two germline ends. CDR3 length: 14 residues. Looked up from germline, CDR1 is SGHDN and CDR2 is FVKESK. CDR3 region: CASSRVHLNTEAFF. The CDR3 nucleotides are TGTGCCAGCAGCCGTGTACACCTGAACACTGAAGCTTTCTTT.

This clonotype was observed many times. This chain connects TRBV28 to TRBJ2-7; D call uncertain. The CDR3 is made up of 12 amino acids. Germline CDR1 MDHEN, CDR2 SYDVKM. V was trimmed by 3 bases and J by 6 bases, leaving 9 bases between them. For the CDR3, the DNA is TGTGCCAGCAGTTTGAGACTCCCCGAGCAGTACTTC. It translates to CASSLRLPEQYF.

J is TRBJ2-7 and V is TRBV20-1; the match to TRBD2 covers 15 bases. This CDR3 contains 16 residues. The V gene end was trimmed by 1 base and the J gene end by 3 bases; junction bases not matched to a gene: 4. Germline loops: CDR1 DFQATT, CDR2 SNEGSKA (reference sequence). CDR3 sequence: CSARGGTSGRIYEQYF. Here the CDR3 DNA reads TGCAGTGCTAGAGGTGGGACTAGCGGGAGGATCTACGAGCAGTACTTC.

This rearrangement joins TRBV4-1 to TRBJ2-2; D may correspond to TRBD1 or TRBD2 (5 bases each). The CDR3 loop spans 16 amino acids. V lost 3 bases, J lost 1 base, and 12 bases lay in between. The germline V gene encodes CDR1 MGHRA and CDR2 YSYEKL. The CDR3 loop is CASSHSGTRNTGELFF. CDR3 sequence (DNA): TGCGCCAGCAGCCACTCCGGGACCCGGAACACCGGGGAGCTGTTTTTT.

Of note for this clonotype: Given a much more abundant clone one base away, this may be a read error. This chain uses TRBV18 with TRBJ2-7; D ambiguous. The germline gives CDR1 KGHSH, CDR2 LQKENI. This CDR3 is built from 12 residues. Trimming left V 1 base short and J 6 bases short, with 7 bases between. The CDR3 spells CASSPLVGEQYF. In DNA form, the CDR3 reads TGTGCCAGCTCACCACTAGTAGGCGAGCAGTACTTC.

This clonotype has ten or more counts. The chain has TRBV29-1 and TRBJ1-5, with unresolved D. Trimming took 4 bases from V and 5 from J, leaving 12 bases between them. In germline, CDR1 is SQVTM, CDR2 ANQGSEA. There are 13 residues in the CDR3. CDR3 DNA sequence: TGCAGCGTTGGGACCTCTGGGGATCAGCCCCAGCATTTT. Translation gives CSVGTSGDQPQHF.

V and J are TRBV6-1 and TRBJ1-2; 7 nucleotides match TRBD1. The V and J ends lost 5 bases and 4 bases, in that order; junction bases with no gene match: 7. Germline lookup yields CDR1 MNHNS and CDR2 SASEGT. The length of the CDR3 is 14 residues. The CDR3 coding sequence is TGTGCCAGCAGTAACCGACAGGGCATCTATGGCTACACCTTC. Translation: CASSNRQGIYGYTF.

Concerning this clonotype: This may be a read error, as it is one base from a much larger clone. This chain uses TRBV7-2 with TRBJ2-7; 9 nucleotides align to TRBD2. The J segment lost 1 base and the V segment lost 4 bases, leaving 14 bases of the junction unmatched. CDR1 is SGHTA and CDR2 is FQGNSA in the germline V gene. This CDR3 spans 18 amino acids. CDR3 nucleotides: TGTGCCAGCAGCTCAGGGGGTAGCGGGAGAGGGAGGTCCTACGAGCAGTACTTC. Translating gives CASSSGGSGRGRSYEQYF.

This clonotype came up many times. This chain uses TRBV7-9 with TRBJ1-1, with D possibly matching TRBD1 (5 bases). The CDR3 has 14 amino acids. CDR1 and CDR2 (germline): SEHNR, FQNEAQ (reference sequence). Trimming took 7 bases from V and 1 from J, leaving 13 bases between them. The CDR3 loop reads CASTREVTNTEAFF. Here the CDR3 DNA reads TGTGCCAGCACCAGGGAGGTCACGAACACTGAAGCTTTCTTT. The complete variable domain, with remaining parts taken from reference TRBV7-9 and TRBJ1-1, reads DTGVSQNPRHKITKRGQNVTFRCDPISEHNRLYWYRQTLGQGPEFLTYFQNEAQLEKSRLLSDRFSAERPKGSFSTLEIQRTEQGDSAMYLCASTREVTNTEAFFGQGTRLTVV.

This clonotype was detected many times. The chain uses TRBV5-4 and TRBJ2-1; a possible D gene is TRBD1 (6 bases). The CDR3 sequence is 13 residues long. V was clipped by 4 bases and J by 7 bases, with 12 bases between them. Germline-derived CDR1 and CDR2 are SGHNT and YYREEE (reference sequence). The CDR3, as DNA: TGTGCCAGCAGCCGCCCGACAGGAAATGAGCAGTTCTTC. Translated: CASSRPTGNEQFF.

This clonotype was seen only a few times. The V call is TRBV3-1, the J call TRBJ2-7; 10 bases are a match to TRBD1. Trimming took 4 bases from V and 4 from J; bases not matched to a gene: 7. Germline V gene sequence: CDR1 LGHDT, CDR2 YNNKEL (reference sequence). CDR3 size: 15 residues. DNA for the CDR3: TGTGCCAGCAGCCCGACGGGACAGGGGAAATACGAGCAGTACTTC. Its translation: CASSPTGQGKYEQYF.

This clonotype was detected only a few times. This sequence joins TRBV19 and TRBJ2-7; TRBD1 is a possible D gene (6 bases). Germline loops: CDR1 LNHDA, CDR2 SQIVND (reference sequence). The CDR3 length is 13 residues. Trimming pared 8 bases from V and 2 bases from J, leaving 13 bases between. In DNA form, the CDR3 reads TGTGCCAGTCGCTACAGGGAAACCTACGAGCAGTACTTC. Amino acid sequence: CASRYRETYEQYF.

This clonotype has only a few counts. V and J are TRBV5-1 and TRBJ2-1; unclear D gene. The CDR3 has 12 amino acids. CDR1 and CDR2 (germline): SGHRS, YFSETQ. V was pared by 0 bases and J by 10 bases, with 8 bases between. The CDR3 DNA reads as TGCGCCAGCAGCTTGGTTACCGGAGAGCAGTTCTTC. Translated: CASSLVTGEQFF.

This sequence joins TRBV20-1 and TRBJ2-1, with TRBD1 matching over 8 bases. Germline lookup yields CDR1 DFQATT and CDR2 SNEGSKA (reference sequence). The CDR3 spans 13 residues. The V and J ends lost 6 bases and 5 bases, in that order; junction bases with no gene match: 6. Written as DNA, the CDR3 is TGCAGTGCCACGGACAGGGCGAACAATGAGCAGTTCTTC. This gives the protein CSATDRANNEQFF.

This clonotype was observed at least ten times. The CDR3 region has the DNA TGTGCCAGCAGCCAGCGAGTACTGGGTGCAACTAATGAAAAACTGTTTTTT. Protein sequence: CASSQRVLGATNEKLFF. The chain links TRBV7-2 to TRBJ1-4; D unresolved. The CDR3 spans 17 residues. Trimming took off 5 bases at V and 0 bases at J, with 16 bases between the two ends. Looked up from germline, CDR1 is SGHTA and CDR2 is FQGNSA. The full variable domain, its missing parts supplied by reference TRBV7-2 and TRBJ1-4, is GAGVSQSPSNKVTEKGKDVELRCDPISGHTALYWYRQSLGQGLEFLIYFQGNSAPDKSGLPSDRFSAERTGGSVSTLTIQRTQQEDSAVYLCASSQRVLGATNEKLFFGSGTQLSVL.

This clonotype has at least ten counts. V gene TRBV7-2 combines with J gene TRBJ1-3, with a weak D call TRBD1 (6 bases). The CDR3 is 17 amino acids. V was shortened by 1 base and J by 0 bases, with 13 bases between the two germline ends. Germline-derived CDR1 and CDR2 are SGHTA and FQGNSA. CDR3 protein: CASSLVAGHLSGNTIYF. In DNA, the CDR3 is TGTGCCAGCAGCTTAGTAGCGGGACATCTCTCTGGAAACACCATATATTTT.

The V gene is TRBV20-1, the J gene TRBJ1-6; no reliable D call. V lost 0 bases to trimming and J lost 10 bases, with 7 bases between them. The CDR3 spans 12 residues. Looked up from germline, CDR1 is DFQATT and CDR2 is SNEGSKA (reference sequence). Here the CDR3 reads CSARDQPSPLHF. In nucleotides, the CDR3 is TGCAGTGCTAGAGATCAGCCGTCACCCCTCCACTTT.

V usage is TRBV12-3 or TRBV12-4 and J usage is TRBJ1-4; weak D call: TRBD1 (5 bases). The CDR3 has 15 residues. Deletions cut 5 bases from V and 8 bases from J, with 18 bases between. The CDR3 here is CASSQGTVLREKLFF. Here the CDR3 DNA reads TGTGCCAGCAGTCAAGGGACTGTCCTCCGGGAAAAACTGTTTTTT.

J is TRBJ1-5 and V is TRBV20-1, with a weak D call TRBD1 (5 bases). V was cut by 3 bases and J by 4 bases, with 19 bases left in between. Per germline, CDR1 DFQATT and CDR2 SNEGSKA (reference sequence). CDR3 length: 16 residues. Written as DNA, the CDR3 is TGCAGTGCTAGTGTGGCAGACAGAGCAAGGAATCAGCCCCAGCATTTT. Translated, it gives CSASVADRARNQPQHF.

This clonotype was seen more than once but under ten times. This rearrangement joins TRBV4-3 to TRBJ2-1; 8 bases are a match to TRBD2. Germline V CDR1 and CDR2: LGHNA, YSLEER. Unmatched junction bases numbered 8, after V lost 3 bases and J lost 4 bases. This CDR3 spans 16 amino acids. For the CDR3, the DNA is TGCGCCAGCAGCCAGTACGGGGGGGCCCATTACAATGAGCAGTTCTTC. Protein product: CASSQYGGAHYNEQFF.

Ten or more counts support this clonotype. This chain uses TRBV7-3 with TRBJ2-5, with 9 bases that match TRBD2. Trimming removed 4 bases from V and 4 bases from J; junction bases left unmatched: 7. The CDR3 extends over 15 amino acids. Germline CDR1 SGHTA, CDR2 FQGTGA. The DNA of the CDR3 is TGTGCCAGCAGCTCGAGCGGGGGGCTGGGAGAGACCCAGTACTTC. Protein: CASSSSGGLGETQYF.

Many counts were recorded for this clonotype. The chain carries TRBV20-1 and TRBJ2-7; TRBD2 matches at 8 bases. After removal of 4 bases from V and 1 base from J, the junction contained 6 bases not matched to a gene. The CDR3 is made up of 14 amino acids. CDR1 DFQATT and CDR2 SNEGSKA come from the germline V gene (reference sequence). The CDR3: CSAIPLAGSYEQYF. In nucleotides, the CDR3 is TGCAGTGCTATCCCCCTAGCGGGTTCCTACGAGCAGTACTTC.

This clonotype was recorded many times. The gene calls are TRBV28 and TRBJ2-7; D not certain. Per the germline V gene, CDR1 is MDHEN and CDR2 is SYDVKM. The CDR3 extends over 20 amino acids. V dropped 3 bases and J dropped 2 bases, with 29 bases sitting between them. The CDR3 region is CASSLVLSADRNSPPYEQYF. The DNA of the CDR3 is TGTGCCAGCAGTTTGGTTTTATCGGCGGACCGTAACTCTCCCCCCTACGAGCAGTACTTC. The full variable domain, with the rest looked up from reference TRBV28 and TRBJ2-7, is DVKVTQSSRYLVKRTGEKVFLECVQDMDHENMFWYRQDPGLGLRLIYFSYDVKMKEKGDIPEGYSVSREKKERFSLILESASTNQTSMYLCASSLVLSADRNSPPYEQYFGPGTRLTVT.